This T cell receptor (beta chain) is drawn from a study of shared clonotypes between healthy human individuals. Profiled with immunoSEQ multiplex PCR; TCRdb holds only in-frame clones, not every one. This table has more than 1.2 million clones, less than 99% appearing once. Germline values: CDR1 SGHDT, CDR2 YYEEEE. Germline trimming cut 1 base from V and 7 bases from J; bases unmatched to any gene: 15. This CDR3 contains 17 residues. V is TRBV5-6 and J is TRBJ2-7; 9 nucleotides agree with TRBD2. The clonotype originates from a man aged 25 to 40 in good health. Material for sequencing was naive CD4+ T cells sorted from blood. Subset here: CD45RA+ positively selected. The CDR3 sequence is CASSLPRGAGGPREQYF. As DNA, the CDR3 is TGTGCCAGCAGCTTGCCCCGAGGGGCGGGAGGGCCCAGGGAGCAGTACTTC.